Listed below are T cell receptor beta chains from one sample, sequenced in a study of shared clonotypes between healthy human individuals. Profiled with immunoSEQ multiplex PCR; TCRdb holds only in-frame clones, not every one. The table includes over 2,000,000 clones, approximately 92% detected once. Specimen: naive CD8+ T cells from PBMCs. These TCRs come from a man between 18 and 35 years old in good health. Some clones in this sample may be carry-over from other donors' samples. Both conserved end residues are part of each CDR3. Clone size is not always given. Where it is, it says once, few, many or a class for expanded clones.

v_call	j_call	clone_size	cdr3_aa
TRBV27	TRBJ2-7	NA	CASSHPNHEQYF
TRBV5-1	TRBJ2-7	NA	CASSLVGQGQTEQYF
TRBV27	TRBJ2-7	few	CASSFGGPSYEQYF
TRBV7-6	TRBJ1-5	NA	CASSTVWGQPQHF
TRBV9	TRBJ2-1	few	CASSPTELAGALFNTGEQFF
TRBV28	TRBJ2-2	NA	CASSSETSWPGELFF
TRBV6-5	TRBJ2-3	NA	CASSSPGDTQYF
TRBV5-5	TRBJ1-4	NA	CASSRNRAISTNEKLFF
TRBV28	TRBJ1-5	NA	CASRRTVYSNQPQHF
TRBV7-9	TRBJ1-3	NA	CASSAEGSPGNTIYF
TRBV14	TRBJ1-2	NA	CASSQGRQGRNYGYTF
TRBV28	TRBJ2-1	NA	CASSLKAGRAEQFF
TRBV27	TRBJ2-7	NA	CASSASIYEQYF
TRBV27	TRBJ2-1	NA	CATRTSSYNEQFF
TRBV4-3	TRBJ2-5	NA	CASSQDRTGLTEQYF
TRBV5-1	TRBJ1-1	once	CASSLDREAFF
TRBV7-9	TRBJ1-5	NA	CASSTGGNQPQHF
TRBV7-2	TRBJ1-1	NA	CASSLVRDSHTEAFF
TRBV28	TRBJ1-1	NA	CASSFRPTGEAFF
TRBV28	TRBJ2-3	NA	CASSLSLLGTDTQYF
TRBV7-6	TRBJ2-7	NA	CASSSAGRGYEQYF
TRBV18	TRBJ2-4	NA	CASSHQGAWDKNIQYF
TRBV7-9	TRBJ1-1	NA	CASRHRDRVNTEAFF
TRBV5-1	TRBJ2-5	NA	CASSTGAGNQYF
TRBV7-2	TRBJ2-7	NA	CASSLRTSGRGEQYF
TRBV6-6	TRBJ2-7	NA	CASSADSPEGEQYF
TRBV7-9	TRBJ2-2	NA	CASSLGKVSNTGELFF
TRBV11-2	TRBJ2-7	NA	CASSLTSGRFWGEQYF
TRBV7-8	TRBJ2-6	once	CASSSTGGNSGANVLTF